These T cell receptor beta chains were read from a single sample in a study of blood T cells in healthy people across ages. TCRdb re-called the 5' RACE reads through MiXCR, storing one row per CDR3 protein. The table shows about 760,000 distinct CDR3 sequences, with 56% occurring only once. The sample taken for sequencing was blood. These receptors were taken from a man aged 40-50 years in good health. Each CDR3 is given without its conserved first and last residue. Clone size is shown for a subset of rows, as once, few, many or a class of expanded clone.

v_call: TRBV7-2; j_call: TRBJ2-1; clone_size: .; cdr3_aa: ASSLKRLAGGSYNEQF
v_call: TRBV5-1; j_call: TRBJ1-2; clone_size: .; cdr3_aa: ASSGGTGGNGYT
v_call: TRBV20-1; j_call: TRBJ2-3; clone_size: once; cdr3_aa: SATRTSGSTDTQY
v_call: TRBV12-3/TRBV12-4; j_call: TRBJ2-3; clone_size: .; cdr3_aa: ASNPDRRWDTQY
v_call: TRBV9; j_call: TRBJ1-2; clone_size: .; cdr3_aa: ASSPGGDLTYGYT
v_call: TRBV6-1; j_call: TRBJ2-5; clone_size: few; cdr3_aa: ASSFLQASGETQY
v_call: TRBV15; j_call: TRBJ2-6; clone_size: few; cdr3_aa: ATSRPGTADLWGGANVLT
v_call: TRBV6-4; j_call: TRBJ1-2; clone_size: .; cdr3_aa: ASRAGNYGYT
v_call: TRBV7-3; j_call: TRBJ1-6; clone_size: .; cdr3_aa: ASSMNNSPLH
v_call: TRBV20-1; j_call: TRBJ1-6; clone_size: .; cdr3_aa: SARDRGSSPLH